Each of the 3 T cell receptor beta chains below was sequenced from the same sample in a study of regulatory T cells in long-lasting Graves disease. Time point reported: newly diagnosed GD, antithyroid drugs for less than 3 months. RNA from PBMCs was the source of the TCR library. Through Arm-PCR of CDR3 regions and iRepertoire HTBI primers, TCR beta libraries were built. From the multiplex PCR reads, TCRdb called clonotypes with MiXCR, one entry per CDR3 protein. The sample consists of some 400,000 distinct CDR3 sequences, more than 13% of them appearing once. These data are also associated with another study on T cells in Graves' hyperthyroidism and ophthalmopathy.

The material was peripheral blood mononuclear cells (PBMCs), obtained at new diagnosis, from a patient treated with antithyroid drugs. These receptors were taken from a woman aged 25 to 45 with Graves disease.

This chain links TRBV3-1 with TRBJ2-7, with no clear D. The CDR3 is 12 amino acids. Trimming left V 0 bases short and J 4 bases short, with 4 bases between. The germline V gene has CDR1 LGHDT and CDR2 YNNKEL (reference sequence). The CDR3 loop is CASSQDIYEQYF. CDR3 coding DNA: TGTGCCAGCAGCCAAGATATTTACGAGCAGTACTTC.

Ten or more counts support this clonotype. This chain's CDR3 is CASRRDRNNQPQHF. In nucleotides, the CDR3 is TGTGCCAGCAGACGGGACAGGAACAATCAGCCCCAGCATTTT. V is TRBV6-2 or TRBV6-3 and J is TRBJ1-5; 8 bases agree with TRBD1. The CDR3 runs to 14 residues. Germline-derived CDR1 and CDR2 are MNHEY and SVGEGT. After removal of 6 bases from V and 3 bases from J, the junction contained 4 bases not matched to a gene.

This clonotype has only a few counts. CDR3 in amino acids: CASKGSRKLYGYTF. CDR3 in DNA: TGTGCCAGCAAGGGCAGCCGAAAACTATATGGCTACACCTTC. The chain is built from TRBV6-1 and TRBJ1-2; the D is unclear. CDR3 length: 14 residues. V dropped 7 bases and J dropped 5 bases, with 17 bases sitting between them. Germline CDR1 reads MNHNS; CDR2 reads SASEGT.